The present T cell receptor (beta chain) was sequenced within a study of blood T cell repertoires in COVID-19. Study-wide context: The origin of the acute and convalescent COVID-19 samples was the United States, Italy and Spain. In each case, the material was cDNA or gDNA derived from T cells, B-cell-depleted T cells, or PBMCs.

This clone was seen a single time. V was pared by 1 base and J by 8 bases, with 8 bases of the junction left unmatched. CDR3 size: 15 residues. Germline lookup yields CDR1 MNHEY and CDR2 SMNVEV (reference sequence). As originally analysed: How many nucleated cells were present was estimated from reference gene primer amplification. Assay: immunoSEQ multiplex PCR; the TCRdb copy retains only in-frame clones and omits some. That table is the source of V, J and clone size, and D and trimming were worked out from the DNA. The sample yields over 55,000 clones, about nine tenths seen once. Source material: peripheral blood. The TCR was taken from a man between 60 and 75 years old with acute or convalescent COVID-19. The chain has TRBV27 and TRBJ2-1; 7 bases line up with TRBD2. The chain's CDR3 is CASSLFNEGGDEQFF. CDR3 nucleotide sequence: TGTGCCAGCAGTTTATTCAATGAGGGAGGGGATGAGCAGTTCTTC.